A selection of T cell receptor beta chains follows, all from one sample in a study of T cell responses to AZD1222 COVID-19 vaccine. The assay was immunoSEQ multiplex PCR, and TCRdb's table has in-frame clones only and misses some. Among about 130,000 clones, 80% to 95% were seen once, and the ten largest hold less than 2%. This material consisted of peripheral blood, taken 28 days after the second AZD1222 dose. All receptors derive from an adult who received the AZD1222 COVID-19 vaccine. Both conserved end residues are part of each CDR3. A D gene is named only where the DNA matches it firmly. Size values are once, few and many counts, or a class for expanded clones, and some rows have none.

d_call	v_call	j_call	clone_size	cdr3_aa	cdr3_nt
NA	TRBV7-9	TRBJ1-2	NA	CASSPSGANYGYTF	TGTGCCAGCAGCCCCTCGGGGGCTAACTATGGCTACACCTTC
NA	TRBV7-3	TRBJ2-3	NA	CASSLTGVGDTQYF	TGTGCCAGCAGCTTAACGGGCGTGGGAGATACGCAGTATTTT
TRBD2	TRBV5-6	TRBJ2-5	NA	CASSLDGLAGVGETQYF	TGTGCCAGCAGCTTGGATGGACTAGCGGGAGTAGGAGAGACCCAGTACTTC
NA	TRBV4-1	TRBJ1-2	NA	CASSQDGLYGYTF	TGCGCCAGCAGCCAAGACGGACTTTATGGCTACACCTTC
NA	TRBV7-9	TRBJ1-2	once	CASSRSTGHEGYTF	TGTGCCAGCAGCCGTAGTACAGGCCATGAGGGCTACACCTTC
NA	TRBV27	TRBJ1-6	NA	CASRILGGDSPLHF	TGTGCCAGCAGGATACTGGGGGGGGATTCACCCCTCCACTTT
NA	TRBV6-5	TRBJ1-1	NA	CASSYQGGTEAFF	TGTGCCAGCAGTTACCAGGGTGGGACTGAAGCTTTCTTT
NA	TRBV6-5	TRBJ1-3	NA	CASSYDRSSGNTIYF	TGTGCCAGCAGTTACGACAGGTCCTCTGGAAACACCATATATTTT
TRBD2	TRBV6-5	TRBJ2-1	NA	CASSSSSGGAYEQFF	TGTGCCAGCAGTTCGTCTAGCGGGGGGGCCTATGAGCAGTTCTTC
TRBD1	TRBV3-1/TRBV3-2	TRBJ1-2	NA	CASSQGTGNYGYTF	TGTGCCAGCAGCCAGGGGACAGGGAACTATGGCTACACCTTC
NA	TRBV6-5	TRBJ1-5	NA	CASRPWGDNQPQHF	TGTGCCAGCCGCCCGTGGGGTGACAATCAGCCCCAGCATTTT
NA	TRBV19	TRBJ1-5	NA	CASSIGTPSNQPQHF	TGTGCCAGTAGTATAGGTACGCCTAGCAATCAGCCCCAGCATTTT
NA	TRBV12-3/TRBV12-4	TRBJ1-1	NA	CASSRVNTEAFF	TGTGCCAGCTCGAGGGTAAACACTGAAGCTTTCTTT
NA	TRBV7-9	TRBJ1-1	once	CASWRGNTEAFF	TGTGCCAGCTGGCGGGGGAACACTGAAGCTTTCTTT
NA	TRBV3-1/TRBV3-2	TRBJ1-1	few	CASSQSGVQTEAFF	TGTGCCAGCAGCCAATCCGGGGTACAGACTGAAGCTTTCTTT
NA	TRBV6-1	TRBJ2-2	NA	CASSERGNTGELFF	TGTGCCAGCAGTGAAAGAGGGAACACCGGGGAGCTGTTTTTT
TRBD1	TRBV11-2	TRBJ2-5	NA	CASSIGQGGRETQYF	TGTGCCAGCAGCATCGGACAGGGGGGACGGGAGACCCAGTACTTC
TRBD1	TRBV6-4	TRBJ1-2	NA	CASSDSHDRGGNGYTF	TGTGCCAGCAGTGACTCTCATGACAGGGGAGGAAATGGCTACACCTTC
NA	TRBV5-5	TRBJ1-5	NA	CASSLSGSSNQPQHF	TGTGCCAGCAGCTTGTCCGGCTCGAGCAATCAGCCCCAGCATTTT
NA	TRBV9	TRBJ1-6	NA	CASSVEGSYNSPLHF	TGTGCCAGCAGCGTAGAAGGGTCCTATAATTCACCCCTCCACTTT
NA	TRBV27	TRBJ2-3	once	CASSLSGPGTQYF	TGTGCCAGCAGTTTATCGGGCCCGGGTACGCAGTATTTT
NA	TRBV11-3	TRBJ1-2	NA	CASSLDGGGSYGYTF	TGTGCCAGCAGCTTAGATGGGGGGGGCAGCTATGGCTACACCTTC
NA	TRBV7-2	TRBJ2-2	NA	CASSLRITKAGELFF	TGTGCCAGCAGCTTACGCATTACCAAGGCCGGGGAGCTGTTTTTT
TRBD2	TRBV5-1	TRBJ2-1	NA	CASSFRTSGGRNEQFF	TGCGCCAGCAGTTTTAGGACTAGCGGGGGGAGGAATGAGCAGTTCTTC
TRBD1	TRBV11-2	TRBJ1-4	NA	CASSSGQGWVEKLFF	TGTGCCAGCAGCTCGGGACAGGGATGGGTCGAAAAACTGTTTTTT
NA	TRBV21-1	TRBJ1-2	NA	CASSRGEGYGYTF	TGTGCCAGCAGCAGAGGGGAGGGCTATGGCTACACCTTC
TRBD1	TRBV13	TRBJ1-2	NA	CASSIRDRYSNYGYTF	TGTGCCAGCAGCATCCGGGACAGATATTCTAACTATGGCTACACCTTC
NA	TRBV16	TRBJ2-1	NA	CASSPHNEQFF	TGTGCCAGCAGCCCTCACAATGAGCAGTTCTTC
TRBD1	TRBV6-5	TRBJ1-2	NA	CASSYSGQRSDTF	TGTGCCAGCAGTTACTCGGGACAGAGATCGGACACCTTC
NA	TRBV7-8	TRBJ2-2	once	CASERMGAGELFF	TGTGCCAGCGAGCGGATGGGGGCCGGGGAGCTGTTTTTT
NA	TRBV6-5	TRBJ2-6	NA	CAIQQSSGANVLTF	TGTGCCATTCAACAGTCTTCTGGGGCCAACGTCCTGACTTTC
TRBD1	TRBV11-2	TRBJ1-1	NA	CASNLGQGMNTEAFF	TGTGCCAGCAACCTCGGACAGGGGATGAACACTGAAGCTTTCTTT
NA	TRBV6-5	TRBJ2-4	few	CASRSNRIAKNIQYF	TGTGCCAGCCGGTCGAACCGGATAGCCAAAAACATTCAGTACTTC
TRBD1	TRBV6-5	TRBJ1-5	NA	CASSSGTGSPQHF	TGTGCCAGCAGTTCCGGGACAGGGAGTCCCCAGCATTTT
NA	TRBV4-3	TRBJ2-1	NA	CASSQVGRGDNEQFF	TGCGCCAGCAGCCAAGTCGGGCGGGGAGACAATGAGCAGTTCTTC
NA	TRBV11-1	TRBJ2-1	NA	CASSLAPLLFDEQFF	TGTGCCAGCAGCTTAGCCCCCCTCCTATTCGATGAGCAGTTCTTC
TRBD2	TRBV5-1	TRBJ2-1	NA	CASSPGLAGNNEQFF	TGCGCCAGCAGCCCCGGGCTAGCGGGAAACAATGAGCAGTTCTTC
NA	TRBV12-5	TRBJ1-2	few	CASGLGLGSTYGYTF	TGTGCTAGTGGTTTGGGGCTAGGGAGCACATATGGCTACACCTTC
NA	TRBV6-5	TRBJ1-2	NA	CASSYSRWAGNYGYTF	TGTGCCAGCAGTTACTCCAGGTGGGCGGGGAACTATGGCTACACCTTC
TRBD1	TRBV5-1	TRBJ1-3	NA	CASSLAGGEGNTIYF	TGCGCCAGCAGCTTGGCAGGGGGAGAAGGAAACACCATATATTTT
NA	TRBV19	TRBJ1-3	NA	CATHKTELSGNTIYF	TGTGCCACCCATAAGACAGAACTCTCTGGAAACACCATATATTTT
NA	TRBV30	TRBJ2-5	once	CAWSAQLGTETQYF	TGTGCCTGGAGTGCCCAACTAGGGACGGAGACCCAGTACTTC
NA	TRBV19	TRBJ1-4	NA	CASSPMGGFEKLFF	TGTGCCAGTAGTCCCATGGGTGGGTTTGAAAAACTGTTTTTT
NA	TRBV9	TRBJ1-2	NA	CASSVAPGHNYGYTF	TGTGCCAGCAGCGTAGCTCCGGGACACAACTATGGCTACACCTTC
NA	TRBV15	TRBJ1-6	NA	CATSRRLGHNSPLHF	TGTGCCACCAGCAGGAGGTTGGGCCATAATTCACCCCTCCACTTT
NA	TRBV30	TRBJ1-2	once	CAHTRDNYGYTF	TGTGCCCATACAAGGGATAACTATGGCTACACCTTC
TRBD1	TRBV28	TRBJ2-7	NA	CASSTGQAPYEQYF	TGTGCCAGCAGCACCGGACAGGCCCCTTACGAGCAGTACTTC
TRBD1	TRBV19	TRBJ1-3	NA	CASIEGANGNTIYF	TGTGCCAGTATTGAGGGGGCGAACGGAAACACCATATATTTT
NA	TRBV18	TRBJ2-7	NA	CASSPTDSEQYF	TGTGCCAGCTCCCCCACAGATAGTGAGCAGTACTTC
NA	TRBV15	TRBJ2-7	NA	CATSRARGPYEQYF	TGTGCCACCAGCAGAGCCAGGGGCCCTTACGAGCAGTACTTC
NA	TRBV15	TRBJ1-5	NA	CATSRDHNQPQHF	TGTGCCACCAGCAGAGATCACAATCAGCCCCAGCATTTT
TRBD1	TRBV11-3	TRBJ1-1	NA	CASSPPWGLGQPAHEAFF	TGTGCCAGCAGCCCGCCTTGGGGGTTGGGACAGCCCGCGCATGAAGCTTTCTTT
NA	TRBV7-6	TRBJ2-3	NA	CASSLAHFSTDTQYF	TGTGCCAGCAGCTTAGCGCATTTTAGCACAGATACGCAGTATTTT
TRBD1	TRBV5-1	TRBJ1-2	NA	CASSLVQGAGYTF	TGCGCCAGCAGCTTGGTTCAGGGGGCTGGCTACACCTTC
NA	TRBV10-2	TRBJ1-1	NA	CASRVTMNTEAFF	TGCGCCAGCAGGGTTACAATGAACACTGAAGCTTTCTTT
NA	TRBV19	TRBJ1-1	NA	CASSHLREGGPEAFF	TGTGCCAGTAGTCACCTCCGGGAGGGGGGCCCTGAAGCTTTCTTT
NA	TRBV7-6	TRBJ2-5	NA	CASSWSTQETQYF	TGTGCCAGCAGCTGGTCGACCCAAGAGACCCAGTACTTC
NA	TRBV6-4	TRBJ2-1	NA	CASSEEGSTVQFF	TGTGCCAGCAGTGAGGAGGGAAGTACGGTGCAGTTCTTC
NA	TRBV10-1	TRBJ2-7	NA	CASSDSGDKSSYEQYF	TGCGCCAGCAGTGATTCGGGGGACAAGAGCTCCTACGAGCAGTACTTC
NA	TRBV5-5	TRBJ2-1	NA	CASSLVPGSYNEQFF	TGTGCCAGCAGCTTGGTCCCGGGGTCCTACAATGAGCAGTTCTTC